The rows below give T cell receptor beta chains drawn from one sample of a study of T cells expressing NK-cell markers. TCRdb re-called the 5' RACE reads and gives one entry per CDR3 protein, without DNA. The sample features about 300,000 distinct CDR3 sequences, with around 3.9% in its top ten. Sequencing was carried out using blood T cells: a sorted CD56 or NKG2C T cell subset, CD4+ or CD8+ T cells, or bulk PBMC T cells (not recorded which). Receptors were obtained from a woman between 18 and 70 years old in good health. Both conserved end residues are part of each CDR3.

15 TRBJ1-6 TRBV5-6 CASSFQRGIGSPLHF
15 TRBJ2-2 TRBV20-1 CSARDRTLNTGELFF
15 TRBJ2-3 TRBV12-3/TRBV12-4 CASSLRTSGGGTQYF
12 TRBJ2-4 TRBV20-1 CSASLVKNIQYF
14 TRBJ1-5 TRBV7-2 CASRERGSNQPQHF
11 TRBJ2-7 TRBV29-1 CSVRGSYEQYF
18 TRBJ2-7 TRBV7-3 CASSLNPTLTSGRSEQYF
12 TRBJ1-2 TRBV20-1 CSASFGAGGYTF
13 TRBJ1-2 TRBV5-1 CASSLTEPYGYTF
15 TRBJ1-2 TRBV6-1 CASSEGGQSNYGYTF
18 TRBJ2-5 TRBV5-6 CASSLGITSGAGQETQYF
15 TRBJ1-2 TRBV5-1 CASSLEGQGFYGYTF
17 TRBJ2-6 TRBV7-2 CASSLRGGFSGANVLTF
14 TRBJ2-3 TRBV20-1 CSALRRDGTDTQYF
15 TRBJ2-1 TRBV6-5 CASSYRDGLGNEQFF